The clone carrying this TCR beta chain has a count of ten or more. The antigen remains unidentified. The record originates from a study of molecular identifiers for immune sequencing clone quantification. In the study overall: With replicates, the RNA of around 18,000 or 91,000 naive CD8 cells was split five ways and four were sequenced. Points from the study as a whole: Spiked Jurkat TCR RNA equivalent to one cell reportedly surfaced among over 850,000 naive cells.

A single record per CDR3 protein comes from TCRdb applying MiXCR to the PCR reads. This table holds about 40,000 distinct CDR3 sequences, under 20% found once. CDR1 MGHRA and CDR2 YSYEKL come from the germline V gene. CDR3 size: 17 residues. V shed 1 base and J shed 3 bases, with 19 bases lying between them. The rearrangement joins TRBV4-1 to TRBJ2-7; possible D gene TRBD2, 6 bases. The clonotype comes from a human donor in good health. Some libraries in this study had Jurkat cell RNA spiked in. The specimen sequenced was naive CD8+ T cells from blood, with Jurkat cell RNA spiked in. Subset: FACS-sorted CD8+CD4-CCR7+CD45RA+ naive T cells. CDR3 sequence reads: CASSQVPPGVPDYEQYF. The CDR3 bases are TGCGCCAGCAGCCAAGTCCCGCCGGGGGTCCCCGACTACGAGCAGTACTTC.